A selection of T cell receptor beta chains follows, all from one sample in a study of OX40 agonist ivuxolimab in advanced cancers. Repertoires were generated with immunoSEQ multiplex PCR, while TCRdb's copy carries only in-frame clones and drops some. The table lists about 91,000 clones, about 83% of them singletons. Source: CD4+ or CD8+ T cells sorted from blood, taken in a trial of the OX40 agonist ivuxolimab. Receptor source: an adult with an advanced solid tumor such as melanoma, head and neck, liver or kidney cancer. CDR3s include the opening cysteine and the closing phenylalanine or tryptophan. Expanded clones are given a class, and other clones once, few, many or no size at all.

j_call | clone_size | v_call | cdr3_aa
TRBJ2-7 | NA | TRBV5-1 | CASSLVLASDEQYF
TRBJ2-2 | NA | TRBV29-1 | CSVGQGANTGELFF
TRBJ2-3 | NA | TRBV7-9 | CASSLRGQRIVGSTDTQYF
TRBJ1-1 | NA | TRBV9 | CASSVGVGRNTEAFF
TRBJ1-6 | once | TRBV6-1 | CASSLDRNNSPLHF
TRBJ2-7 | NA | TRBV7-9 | CASSLGRGQTYEQYF
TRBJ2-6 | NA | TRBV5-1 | CASSLDFSGANVLTF
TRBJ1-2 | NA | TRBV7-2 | CASSFGTSPYGYTF
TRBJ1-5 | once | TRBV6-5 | CASSIRRSQPQHF
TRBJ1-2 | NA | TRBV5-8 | CASILAGDPSYGYTF
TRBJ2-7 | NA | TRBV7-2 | CASSSSRGAGGEQYF
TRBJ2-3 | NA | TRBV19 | CASSIAGARSTDTQYF
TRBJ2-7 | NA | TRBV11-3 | CASSPSGKASYEQYF
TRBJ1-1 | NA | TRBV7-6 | CASSSREGNTEAFF
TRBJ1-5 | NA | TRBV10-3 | CATSQGRTPQHF
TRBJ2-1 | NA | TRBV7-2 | CASSLDRVSGEQFF
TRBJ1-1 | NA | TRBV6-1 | CASSDQTGGYTEAFF
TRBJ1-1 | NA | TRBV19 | CASMGFMNTEAFF
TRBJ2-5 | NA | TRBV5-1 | CASRRGTGSLGKTQYF
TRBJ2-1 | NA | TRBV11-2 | CASSLLTGKGSYNEQFF
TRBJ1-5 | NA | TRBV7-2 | CASSLGLVYNQPQHF
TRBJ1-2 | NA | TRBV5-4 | CASSLAAGSHYGGYTF
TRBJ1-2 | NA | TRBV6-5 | CASSYQGGAGYGYTF
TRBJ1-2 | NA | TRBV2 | CASSADREYGYTF
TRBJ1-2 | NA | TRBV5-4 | CASSLGRQVDGYTF
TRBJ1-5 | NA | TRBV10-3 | CAISGRSNQPQHF
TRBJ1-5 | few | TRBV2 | CASKGILNQPQHF
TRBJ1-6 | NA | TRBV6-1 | CASSNPLGSPLHF
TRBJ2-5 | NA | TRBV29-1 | CSVDDSVGQETQYF
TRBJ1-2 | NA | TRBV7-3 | CASSSKRYGYTF
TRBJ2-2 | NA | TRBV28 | CASSPSGQGNTGELFF
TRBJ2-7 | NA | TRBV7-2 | CASSSRQGGSYEQCF
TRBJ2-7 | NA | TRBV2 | CASTWNRGYEQYF
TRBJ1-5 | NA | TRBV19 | CASSLPGYQPQHF
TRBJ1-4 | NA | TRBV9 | CASSGRIVAGPEKLFF
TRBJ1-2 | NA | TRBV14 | CASSARGGNYGYTF
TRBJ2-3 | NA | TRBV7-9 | CASSLWTSTDTQYF
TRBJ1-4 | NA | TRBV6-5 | CASSPAPGRNEKLFF
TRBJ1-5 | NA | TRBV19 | CASSSTGGNQPQHF
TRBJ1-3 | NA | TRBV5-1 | CASSSWALDSGNTIYF
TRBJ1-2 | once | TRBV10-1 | CASSEDTYYGYTF